This TCR beta chain was captured in a study of T-cell reconstitution after alpha-beta-depleted transplantation in children. CDR1 is SGHVS, CDR2 FQNEAQ, per germline. This CDR3 is built from 16 residues. V lost 0 bases and J 4 bases, leaving 15 bases between the germline ends. Library preparation (for TCRbeta) was performed with unique molecular identifiers. MiXCR, run by TCRdb on the PCR reads, gives a single entry per CDR3 protein. The sample has roughly 500,000 distinct CDR3 sequences, over 25% seen once. This receptor was identified in a human donor who donated a stem cell graft to a child with aplastic anemia. Sequenced here: PBMCs from the stem cell graft donor, sampled from the stem cell graft. V is TRBV7-8 and J is TRBJ1-1; D call uncertain. This chain's CDR3 is CASSLAMILGATEAFF. The CDR3 coding sequence is TGTGCCAGCAGCTTAGCGATGATTTTAGGTGCCACTGAAGCTTTCTTT. Looking up the rest from reference TRBV7-8 and TRBJ1-1 gives the full variable domain: GAGVSQSPRYKVAKRGQDVALRCDPISGHVSLFWYQQALGQGPEFLTYFQNEAQLDKSGLPSDRFFAERPEGSVSTLKIQRTQQEDSAVYLCASSLAMILGATEAFFGQGTRLTVV.